This TCR beta chain was sequenced in a study of blood T cell repertoires in COVID-19. Study-wide context: PBMCs, B-cell-depleted T cells, or T cells were the source of the cDNA or gDNA that made up the material.

Germline-derived CDR1 and CDR2 are SEHNR and FQNEAQ (reference sequence). V lost 3 bases to trimming and J lost 9 bases, with 12 bases between them. The length of the CDR3 is 12 residues. Some clones are missing from TCRdb's copy, which holds only in-frame ones; the method was immunoSEQ multiplex PCR. The data hold 200,000 to 300,000 clones, with about 90% observed a single time. This clone was seen a few times. The specimen sequenced was peripheral blood. J is TRBJ2-7 and V is TRBV7-9; the D gene is possibly TRBD2 (5 bases). The clonotype was recovered from a man aged 55 to 70 with acute or convalescent COVID-19. This CDR3 reads CASSFPGGGQYF. The CDR3 coding sequence is TGTGCCAGCAGCTTCCCTGGAGGCGGGCAGTACTTC.